The clone carrying this T cell receptor (beta chain) appeared a few times. The antigen is not known. This entry is derived from a study of response to subunit inactivated influenza vaccine. Germline CDR1 and CDR2: MDHEN and SYDVKM. J gave up 5 bases and V 5 bases, and 6 bases lay outside the gene matches. The CDR3 is made up of 14 amino acids. General study findings and limits: Few new T cells, the authors suggested, are recruited by each seasonal influenza vaccination.

Via MiXCR, TCRdb re-called the RT-PCR reads, giving one row per CDR3 protein. Among roughly 160,000 distinct CDR3 sequences listed, around 9.9% were seen once. The clonotype originates from a man aged 50 to 60 who received an inactivated influenza vaccine. V and J are TRBV28 and TRBJ2-5, with 9 bases identical to TRBD1. Sequenced here: non-naive T cells sorted from PBMCs, sampled 40 to 50 days after vaccination. The CDR3 bases are TGTGCCAGCAGTGGGGGACAGGGAATTGAGACCCAGTACTTC. Its protein is CASSGGQGIETQYF.